The 30 T cell receptor beta chains in this list originate from one sample, sequenced in a study of blood T cell repertoires in COVID-19. The assay was immunoSEQ multiplex PCR, and TCRdb's table has in-frame clones only and misses some. The sample contains some 130,000 clones, about 89% of which appear only once. The sequencing sample was made of peripheral blood. Receptors originate from a woman aged 70-85 years with COVID-19, enrolled during active disease.

V and J are TRBV6-5 and TRBJ1-3, with 8 nucleotides matching TRBD1. This CDR3 contains 14 residues. CDR1 and CDR2 from the germline V gene are MNHEY and SVGAGI. V shed 7 bases and J 4 bases; nucleotides not matched to a gene: 6. This chain's CDR3 is CASKRTGRGNTIYF. The DNA of the CDR3 is TGTGCCAGCAAAAGGACAGGGAGGGGAAACACCATATATTTT.

The V and J genes are TRBV5-1 and TRBJ2-2; 11 bases line up with TRBD2. CDR3 length equals 15 residues. The V gene's germline CDR1 is SGHRS and CDR2 YFSETQ. J was trimmed by 4 bases and V by 6 bases; bases with no gene match: 5. The CDR3 loop reads CASTFGTSGTGELFF. CDR3 DNA: TGCGCCAGCACCTTTGGGACTAGCGGCACCGGGGAGCTGTTTTTT.

This clone was recorded once. The chain has TRBV11-2 and TRBJ2-1; TRBD1 might be the D (6 bases). CDR1 and CDR2 (germline): SGHAT, FQNNGV. Trimming took off 6 bases at V and 6 bases at J, with 12 bases between the two ends. This CDR3 is 13 amino acids long. DNA of the CDR3: TGTGCCAGCAGAACTACAGGGTTCAATGAGCAGTTCTTC. It specifies CASRTTGFNEQFF.

The table lists this clone with a count of one. The chain has TRBV5-1 and TRBJ1-2; no clear D. This CDR3 contains 17 residues. Germline lookup yields CDR1 SGHRS and CDR2 YFSETQ. Trimming left V 1 base short and J 2 bases short, with 18 bases between. In DNA form, the CDR3 reads TGCGCCAGCAGCTTGCCGGGGTCTGGAAGAAGGAACTATGGCTACACCTTC. It yields the protein CASSLPGSGRRNYGYTF. The variable domain in full, completed from reference TRBV5-1 and TRBJ1-2, reads KAGVTQTPRYLIKTRGQQVTLSCSPISGHRSVSWYQQTPGQGLQFLFEYFSETQRNKGNFPGRFSGRQFSNSRSEMNVSTLELGDSALYLCASSLPGSGRRNYGYTFGSGTRLTVV.

Here the CDR3 reads CASSLAGTKNNEQFF. The CDR3 region has the DNA TGCGCCAGCAGCCTCGCCGGGACTAAAAACAATGAGCAGTTCTTC. This chain connects TRBV5-1 to TRBJ2-1; TRBD2 matches 7 bases. The junction had 9 bases not matched to a gene; V was cut back by 4 bases and J by 5 bases. Germline values: CDR1 SGHRS, CDR2 YFSETQ. CDR3 size: 15 residues.

The chain carries TRBV5-8 and TRBJ2-2; TRBD2 is a possible D gene (6 bases). The CDR3 runs 12 residues. From germline, CDR1 is SGHTS and CDR2 YDEGEE. The CDR3 coding sequence is TGTGCGGGGGGTCCGAACACCGGGGAGCTGTTTTTT. Translated: CAGGPNTGELFF.

V gene TRBV29-1 combines with J gene TRBJ2-2; 9 bases align to TRBD1. CDR3 size: 17 residues. Germline-derived CDR1 and CDR2 are SQVTM and ANQGSEA. The V gene end was trimmed by 6 bases and the J gene end by 1 base; junction bases not matched to a gene: 12. In nucleotides, the CDR3 is TGCAGCGTCACCGACGCACAGGGGGCGCAGAACACCGGGGAGCTGTTTTTT. It is translated as CSVTDAQGAQNTGELFF.

This clone was detected a few times. The chain is built from TRBV2 and TRBJ2-3; perhaps TRBD2 as D (6 bases). The CDR3 length is 15 residues. CDR1 and CDR2 (germline): SNHLY, FYNNEI. V lost 8 bases to trimming and J lost 0 bases, with 15 bases between them. This CDR3 reads CASAGPDLSTDTQYF. The DNA of the CDR3 is TGTGCCAGCGCGGGGCCAGACTTAAGCACAGATACGCAGTATTTT.

This chain links TRBV28 with TRBJ1-2, with TRBD1 matching over 10 bases. From germline, CDR1 is MDHEN and CDR2 SYDVKM. The length of the CDR3 is 14 residues. The trim removed 1 base at V and 7 bases at J, leaving 3 bases unmatched. CDR3 nucleotide sequence: TGTGCCAGCAGTTTATTGGGACAGGGGATTGGCTACACCTTC. The encoded protein is CASSLLGQGIGYTF.

The rearrangement links TRBV19 to TRBJ1-4; tentative D call: TRBD1 (5 bases). Germline V gene data show CDR1 as LNHDA and CDR2 as SQIVND (reference sequence). This CDR3 has 15 residues. V lost 7 bases and J 0 bases, leaving 12 bases between the germline ends. CDR3 residues: CASKGNGATNEKLFF. The CDR3, as DNA: TGTGCCAGTAAGGGGAACGGTGCAACTAATGAAAAACTGTTTTTT.

The V gene is TRBV11-2, the J gene TRBJ2-7; D not certain. V lost 5 bases, J lost 4 bases, and 9 bases lay in between. The germline V gene has CDR1 SGHAT and CDR2 FQNNGV. The CDR3 has 12 amino acids. As DNA, the CDR3 is TGTGCCAGCAGCCAAAACTTATACGAGCAGTACTTC. It translates to CASSQNLYEQYF.

V usage is TRBV4-1 and J usage is TRBJ1-3, with a tentative D call TRBD1 (6 bases). V lost 2 bases, J lost 3 bases, and 8 bases lay in between. The CDR3 sequence is 14 residues long. Germline V gives CDR1 MGHRA, CDR2 YSYEKL. In DNA, the CDR3 is TGCGCCAGCAGCCAAACGACAGGTGGAAACACCATATATTTT. It encodes CASSQTTGGNTIYF.

This chain connects TRBV1 to TRBJ2-3; the table assigns TRBD2, which was not confirmed against the DNA. TRBV1 is a known pseudogene. There are 18 residues in the CDR3. Here the CDR3 reads CTSSQESKLPSSTDTQYF. The CDR3 DNA follows: TGCACCAGCAGCCAAGAAAGCAAATTACCTTCTAGCACAGATACGCAGTATTTT.

The V call is TRBV7-9, the J call TRBJ2-5, with 11 bases that match TRBD2. The CDR3 runs to 16 residues. V dropped 5 bases and J dropped 2; count of bases not matched to a gene: 7. CDR1 and CDR2 (germline): SEHNR, FQNEAQ (reference sequence). Written as DNA, the CDR3 is TGTGCCAGCAGCCCCGGGACTAGCGGAACTCAAGAGACCCAGTACTTC. This codes for CASSPGTSGTQETQYF.

This chain uses TRBV7-2 with TRBJ2-2, with D hard to call. The germline V and J ends were trimmed by 6 bases and 0 bases, with 14 bases remaining between them. Germline V gene lookup returns CDR1 SGHTA and CDR2 FQGNSA. This CDR3 is 16 amino acids long. This CDR3 reads CASRGPGSSNTGELFF. The CDR3 DNA is TGTGCCAGCAGGGGTCCAGGTTCCTCGAACACCGGGGAGCTGTTTTTT.

CDR3: CASSGLGQNEQFF. DNA for the CDR3: TGTGCCAGCTCAGGTCTAGGCCAGAATGAGCAGTTCTTC. The V gene is TRBV18, the J gene TRBJ2-1; D remains unclear. The CDR3 length is 13 residues. Germline CDR1 reads KGHSH; CDR2 reads LQKENI. Trimming cost V 5 bases and J 7 bases, with 12 bases left between them.

This clone was observed once. The chain recombines TRBV5-1 with TRBJ2-3; tentatively, D is TRBD1 (5 bases). V was cut by 4 bases and J by 2 bases, with 11 bases left in between. From germline, CDR1 is SGHRS and CDR2 YFSETQ. There are 14 residues in the CDR3. The CDR3 loop is CASSQGHSTDTQYF. The CDR3 DNA follows: TGCGCCAGCAGCCAAGGACACTCCACAGATACGCAGTATTTT.

This clone came up a few times. The chain couples TRBV5-4 to TRBJ2-5; the D gene is possibly TRBD1 (6 bases). V was trimmed by 4 bases and J by 4 bases, leaving 14 bases between them. Per germline, CDR1 SGHNT and CDR2 YYREEE (reference sequence). CDR3 size: 14 residues. CDR3: CASSGAGAGETQYF. CDR3 DNA sequence: TGTGCCAGCAGCGGGGCAGGGGCAGGAGAGACCCAGTACTTC.

The chain combines TRBV7-2 with TRBJ1-5; 10 bases align to TRBD1. The CDR3 extends over 15 amino acids. The germline gives CDR1 SGHTA, CDR2 FQGNSA. V dropped 3 bases and J dropped 3; count of bases not matched to a gene: 2. The CDR3 region is CASSFDRGHNQPQHF. The CDR3, as DNA: TGTGCCAGCAGCTTTGACAGGGGGCACAATCAGCCCCAGCATTTT.

V usage is TRBV15 and J usage is TRBJ2-3, with a tentative D call TRBD2 (6 bases). The CDR3 spans 16 residues. V was trimmed by 0 bases and J by 4 bases, leaving 14 bases between them. The germline V gene encodes CDR1 LNHNV and CDR2 YYDKDF (reference sequence). The CDR3 reads CATSRDRGKGSDTQYF. The CDR3, as DNA: TGTGCCACCAGCAGAGATCGCGGGAAGGGCTCAGATACGCAGTATTTT. The full variable domain, rest sourced from reference TRBV15 and TRBJ2-3, is DAMVIQNPRYQVTQFGKPVTLSCSQTLNHNVMYWYQQKSSQAPKLLFHYYDKDFNNEADTPDNFQSRRPNTSFCFLDIRSPGLGDTAMYLCATSRDRGKGSDTQYFGPGTRLTVL.

The CDR3 region is CATGGGLNNSPLHF. The CDR3 nucleotides are TGTGCCACCGGAGGTGGTTTGAATAATTCACCCCTCCACTTT. The chain recombines TRBV19 with TRBJ1-6; D call uncertain. This CDR3 region has 14 residues. Germline V gene sequence: CDR1 LNHDA, CDR2 SQIVND (reference sequence). Trimming pared 10 bases from V and 5 bases from J, leaving 15 bases between.

The rearrangement joins TRBV25-1 to TRBJ1-1; the D is unclear. The CDR3 extends over 14 amino acids. Trimming took 3 bases from V and 6 from J, leaving 14 bases between them. Germline V gene data show CDR1 as MGHDK and CDR2 as SYGVNS. The CDR3, as DNA: TGTGCCAGCAGTGACAGCTCTGCGGGCTCTGAAGCTTTCTTT. The encoded protein is CASSDSSAGSEAFF.

The chain has TRBV5-1 and TRBJ1-5; 10 bases match TRBD1. The germline gives CDR1 SGHRS, CDR2 YFSETQ. This CDR3 spans 15 amino acids. With V trimmed by 3 bases and J by 3 bases, 3 bases remained unmatched. CDR3: CASSWGTGDNQPQHF. CDR3 coding DNA: TGCGCCAGCAGCTGGGGGACAGGGGACAATCAGCCCCAGCATTTT.

This clone was observed a single time. In DNA form, the CDR3 reads TGTGCCAGTAGTATTATCGGGGGGGCCTACGAGCAGTACTTC. Its protein product is CASSIIGGAYEQYF. The rearrangement uses TRBV19 and TRBJ2-7; 8 nucleotides match TRBD2. CDR3 length: 14 residues. The germline gives CDR1 LNHDA, CDR2 SQIVND (reference sequence). With V trimmed by 3 bases and J by 2 bases, 3 bases remained unmatched. The variable domain in full, with the rest retrieved from reference TRBV19 and TRBJ2-7, is DGGITQSPKYLFRKEGQNVTLSCEQNLNHDAMYWYRQDPGQGLRLIYYSQIVNDFQKGDIAEGYSVSREKKESFPLTVTSAQKNPTAFYLCASSIIGGAYEQYFGPGTRLTVT.

V is TRBV30 and J is TRBJ1-3, with D possibly matching TRBD1 (5 bases). The CDR3 is 13 residues long. V shed 4 bases and J shed 2 bases, with 9 bases lying between them. Per germline, CDR1 GTSNPN and CDR2 SVGIG (reference sequence). The CDR3 reads CAWIKTAGNTIYF. The DNA of the CDR3 is TGTGCCTGGATTAAGACAGCTGGAAACACCATATATTTT.

The CDR3 loop reads CASRLEELDYGYTF. CDR3 in DNA: TGTGCCAGCAGACTTGAGGAGTTGGACTATGGCTACACCTTC. The chain has TRBV6-5 and TRBJ1-2, with D unclear. V lost 6 bases and J 3 bases, leaving 14 bases between the germline ends. Germline assignment: CDR1 MNHEY and CDR2 SVGAGI. CDR3 length equals 14 residues.

The chain has TRBV28 and TRBJ2-1; possibly TRBD2 for D (6 bases). This CDR3 is built from 18 residues. V gave up 3 bases and J gave up 0 bases, with 18 bases separating them. Germline V lookup: CDR1 MDHEN, CDR2 SYDVKM. For the CDR3, the DNA is TGTGCCAGCAGTTTCCCACGGAGGGGCCGGTTCTCCTACAATGAGCAGTTCTTC. Its translation is CASSFPRRGRFSYNEQFF.

The V and J genes are TRBV3-1 (or the pseudogene TRBV3-2) and TRBJ1-2; 7 nucleotides match TRBD1. V dropped 1 base and J dropped 6; count of bases not matched to a gene: 8. The CDR3 sequence is 15 residues long. Germline V lookup: CDR1 LGHDT, CDR2 YNNKEL (reference sequence). The chain's CDR3 is CASSQGHRGKDGYTF. CDR3 DNA sequence: TGTGCCAGCAGCCAAGGACACAGGGGCAAGGATGGCTACACCTTC.

The table lists this clone with a few counts. This chain links TRBV5-5 with TRBJ1-4; D gene unclear. The germline gives CDR1 SGHKS, CDR2 YYEKEE (reference sequence). There are 14 residues in the CDR3. Trimming cost V 1 base and J 5 bases, with 9 bases left between them. The CDR3 DNA follows: TGTGCCAGCAGCTTGACCGCGCAAAATGAAAAACTGTTTTTT. Translation gives CASSLTAQNEKLFF.

The chain carries TRBV7-2 and TRBJ1-2; the match to TRBD1 covers 7 bases. The germline gives CDR1 SGHTA, CDR2 FQGNSA. This CDR3 contains 15 residues. V was clipped by 4 bases and J by 0 bases; unmatched bases: 5. The CDR3 region is CASSSRQGSNYGYTF. CDR3 bases: TGTGCCAGCAGCTCAAGACAGGGCTCTAACTATGGCTACACCTTC.